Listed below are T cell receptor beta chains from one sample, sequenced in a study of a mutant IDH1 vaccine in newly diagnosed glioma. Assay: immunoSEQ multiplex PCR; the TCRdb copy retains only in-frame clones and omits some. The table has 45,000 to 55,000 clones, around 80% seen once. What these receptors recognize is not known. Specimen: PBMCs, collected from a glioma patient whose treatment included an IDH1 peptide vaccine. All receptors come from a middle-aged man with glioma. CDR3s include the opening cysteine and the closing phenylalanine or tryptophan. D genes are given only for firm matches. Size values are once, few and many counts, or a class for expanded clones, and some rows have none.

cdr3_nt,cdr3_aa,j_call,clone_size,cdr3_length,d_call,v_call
TGTGCCAGCGGGACAGTCGGAAACACCATATATTTT,CASGTVGNTIYF,TRBJ1-3,.,12,TRBD1,TRBV7-9
TGTGCCAGCAGCATGCCGGGAGTTACTGAAGCTTTCTTT,CASSMPGVTEAFF,TRBJ1-1,.,13,.,TRBV5-8
TGTGCCAGTAGTATTAAGACATCTGGAAACACCATATATTTT,CASSIKTSGNTIYF,TRBJ1-3,.,14,.,TRBV19
TGTGCCAGCAGTGATGGTAAGGGGGTAAACGAGCAGTACTTC,CASSDGKGVNEQYF,TRBJ2-7,.,14,.,TRBV6-1
TGTGCCAGCAGCTTGGGAGGGGCAGGGGCTTCACCCCTCCACTTT,CASSLGGAGASPLHF,TRBJ1-6,.,15,.,TRBV5-6
TGTGCCACCAGCAGAGCTGGTAATAGCAATCAGCCCCAGCATTTT,CATSRAGNSNQPQHF,TRBJ1-5,.,15,.,TRBV15
TGTGCCAGCACCCCTGGCTACGAGCAGTACTTC,CASTPGYEQYF,TRBJ2-7,once,11,.,TRBV2
TGTGCCAGCAGTCCTACTAGCGGGGTGTACGAGCAGTACTTC,CASSPTSGVYEQYF,TRBJ2-7,.,14,TRBD2,TRBV6-5
TGCGCCAGCAGCTTCGACAGGGGTCGTAACACTGAAGCTTTCTTT,CASSFDRGRNTEAFF,TRBJ1-1,.,15,TRBD1,TRBV10-1
TGCGCCAGCAGCCCGGGCGGACAGGGGTCGGAGACCCAGTACTTC,CASSPGGQGSETQYF,TRBJ2-5,.,15,TRBD1,TRBV5-1
TGCGCCAGCAGCCAGCCCATTCTCCGGCGGGACCTTCGCAATCAGCCCCAGCATTTT,CASSQPILRRDLRNQPQHF,TRBJ1-5,few,19,.,TRBV4-1
TGCGCCAGCAGCCAAGAGAATAGGGGTGGCTACACCTTC,CASSQENRGGYTF,TRBJ1-2,.,13,.,TRBV4-1
TGTGCCAGCAGCTTAACTGGGCCCTATGGCTACACCTTC,CASSLTGPYGYTF,TRBJ1-2,once,13,.,TRBV7-2
TGTGCCAGCAGTCGGGGGGACAGGATGAACACTGAAGCTTTCTTT,CASSRGDRMNTEAFF,TRBJ1-1,.,15,TRBD1,TRBV6-5
TGTGCCAGCAGTGAAGGCCGACAGGGGACCACCATATATTTT,CASSEGRQGTTIYF,TRBJ1-3,.,14,TRBD1,TRBV2
TGTGCCATCAGTGAATCAGCCGGGACAGGGGATCAGCCCCAGCATTTT,CAISESAGTGDQPQHF,TRBJ1-5,.,16,TRBD1,TRBV10-3
TGTGCCAGCAGCGCGAGCGCAGCCTATGGCTACACCTTC,CASSASAAYGYTF,TRBJ1-2,.,13,.,TRBV5-4
TGTGCCAGCACCCGAGGACTAGCGGGGGGGCGGGATACGCAGTATTTT,CASTRGLAGGRDTQYF,TRBJ2-3,.,16,TRBD2,TRBV2
TGCGCCAGCAGCCAATCGGGCCAGGGGTTCGATGAGCAGTTCTTC,CASSQSGQGFDEQFF,TRBJ2-1,.,15,.,TRBV4-1
TGTGCCATCAGTGAGTCGATGACATACTACGAGCAGTACTTC,CAISESMTYYEQYF,TRBJ2-7,.,14,.,TRBV10-3
TGTGCCTGGAGGCATTCGTCTCGGGATGGTGGCTACACCTTC,CAWRHSSRDGGYTF,TRBJ1-2,.,14,.,TRBV30
TGCGCCAGCAGCTTGGCGGGGGGGCAGTACAATGAGCAGTTCTTC,CASSLAGGQYNEQFF,TRBJ2-1,.,15,TRBD2,TRBV5-1
TGTGCCAGCAGCGTAGCGTCTCCTTCCTACGAGCAGTACTTC,CASSVASPSYEQYF,TRBJ2-7,.,14,.,TRBV9
TGTGCCAGCAGTGCGGCCCCTGGGAACACTGAAGCTTTCTTT,CASSAAPGNTEAFF,TRBJ1-1,few,14,.,TRBV2
TGTGCCAGTCGACACATCAGCTCTGGGGCCAACGTCCTGACTTTC,CASRHISSGANVLTF,TRBJ2-6,.,15,.,TRBV19
TGTGCCAGCAGTTACTCAGGGGCCCGGGAGACCCAGTACTTC,CASSYSGARETQYF,TRBJ2-5,.,14,.,TRBV6-6
TGTGCCAGCAGTTACGGCCTGCCGAACTCTGGAAACACCATATATTTT,CASSYGLPNSGNTIYF,TRBJ1-3,.,16,.,TRBV6-5
TGTGCCAGCAGTGAGTTTAAGGGGGTGCCCACCGGGGAGCTGTTTTTT,CASSEFKGVPTGELFF,TRBJ2-2,.,16,.,TRBV25-1
TGCGCCAGCAGCATGACTAGCGGGGGCTCCTCCTACGAGCAGTACTTC,CASSMTSGGSSYEQYF,TRBJ2-7,.,16,TRBD2,TRBV5-1
TGTGCCAGCAGCTTTGCCGGTCAGCCCCAGCATTTT,CASSFAGQPQHF,TRBJ1-5,.,12,.,TRBV7-9
TGTGCCAGCAGCCTCCTAGCGGGGGATTACAATGAGCAGTTCTTC,CASSLLAGDYNEQFF,TRBJ2-1,once,15,TRBD2,TRBV7-9
TGCGCCAGCAGCCGGGGGGGGGTAGGGGAAATGAACACTGAAGCTTTCTTT,CASSRGGVGEMNTEAFF,TRBJ1-1,few,17,.,TRBV4-1
TGCGCCAGCAGCTTGACTGGACAGTCCTATAGCTCCTATAATTCACCCCTCCACTTT,CASSLTGQSYSSYNSPLHF,TRBJ1-6,.,19,.,TRBV5-1
TGTGCCTGGAGACCAGCGGGGGGGCCAAGGACCGGGGAGCTGTTTTTT,CAWRPAGGPRTGELFF,TRBJ2-2,.,16,TRBD2,TRBV30
TGTGCCAGCAGCCAAGGGATGGACAGGGCGTATTCACCCCTCCACTTT,CASSQGMDRAYSPLHF,TRBJ1-6,.,16,TRBD1,TRBV14
TGTGCCAGCAGTTACGGACAGGGGGCTCACACTGAAGCTTTCTTT,CASSYGQGAHTEAFF,TRBJ1-1,.,15,TRBD1,TRBV6-5
TGCGCCAGCTACGACAGTTTAAATTCACCCCTCCACTTT,CASYDSLNSPLHF,TRBJ1-6,.,13,.,TRBV5-1
TGCAGCGTTGAGTATCTGGACAGGGGATACAATGAGCAGTTCTTC,CSVEYLDRGYNEQFF,TRBJ2-1,.,15,TRBD1,TRBV29-1
TGTGCCAGCGGCCGGCCTGGACTCGGATTCTACGAGCAGTACTTC,CASGRPGLGFYEQYF,TRBJ2-7,.,15,.,TRBV6-8
TGTGCCAGCAGCCCCGGCAGTCTGGCCGGGGAGCTGTTTTTT,CASSPGSLAGELFF,TRBJ2-2,.,14,.,TRBV7-9
TGCGCCAGCAGACCGGGACAAAATAATTCACCCCTCCACTTT,CASRPGQNNSPLHF,TRBJ1-6,.,14,.,TRBV10-2
TGTGCCAGCAGCCAGACAGGGCTTCAGCCCCAGCATTTT,CASSQTGLQPQHF,TRBJ1-5,.,13,TRBD1,TRBV7-2